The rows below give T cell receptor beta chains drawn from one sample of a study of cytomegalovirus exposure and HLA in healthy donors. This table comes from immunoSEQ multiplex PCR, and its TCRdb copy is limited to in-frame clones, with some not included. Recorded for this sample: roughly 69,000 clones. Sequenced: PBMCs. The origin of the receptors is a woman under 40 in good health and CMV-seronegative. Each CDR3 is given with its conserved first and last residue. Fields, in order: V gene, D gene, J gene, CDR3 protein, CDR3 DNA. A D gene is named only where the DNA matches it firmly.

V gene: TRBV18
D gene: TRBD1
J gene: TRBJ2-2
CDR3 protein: CASSRLDRGFSGELFF
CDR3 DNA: TGTGCCAGCTCACGACTGGACAGGGGATTTTCCGGGGAGCTGTTTTTT

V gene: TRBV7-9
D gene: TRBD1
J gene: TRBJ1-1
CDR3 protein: CASSFGTGAFF
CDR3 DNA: TGTGCCAGCAGCTTCGGGACAGGAGCTTTCTTT

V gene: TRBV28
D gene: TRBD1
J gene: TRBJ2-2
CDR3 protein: CASIQGDPSNTGELFF
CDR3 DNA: TGTGCCAGCATCCAGGGGGATCCCTCCAACACCGGGGAGCTGTTTTTT

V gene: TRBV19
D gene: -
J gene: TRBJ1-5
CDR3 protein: CASSIQGWDQPQHF
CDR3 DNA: TGTGCCAGTAGTATTCAGGGTTGGGATCAGCCCCAGCATTTT

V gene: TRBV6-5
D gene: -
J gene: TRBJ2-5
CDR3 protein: CASSWARTQYF
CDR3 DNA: TGTGCCAGCAGTTGGGCGAGGACCCAGTACTTC

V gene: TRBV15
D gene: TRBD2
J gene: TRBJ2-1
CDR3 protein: CATSGLAGGINEQFF
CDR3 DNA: TGTGCCACCAGCGGACTAGCGGGGGGTATAAATGAGCAGTTCTTC

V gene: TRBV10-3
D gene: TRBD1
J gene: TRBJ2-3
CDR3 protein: CAISDRGQDTQYF
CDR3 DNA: TGTGCCATCAGTGACAGGGGGCAAGATACGCAGTATTTT

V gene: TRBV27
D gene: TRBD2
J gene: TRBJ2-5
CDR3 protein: CASSLLSGGQETQYF
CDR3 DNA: TGTGCCAGCAGTTTGTTGTCGGGAGGGCAAGAGACCCAGTACTTC

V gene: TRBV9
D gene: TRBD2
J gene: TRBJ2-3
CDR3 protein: CASSILAGAVADTQYF
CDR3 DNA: TGTGCCAGCAGCATACTAGCGGGGGCCGTCGCTGATACGCAGTATTTT

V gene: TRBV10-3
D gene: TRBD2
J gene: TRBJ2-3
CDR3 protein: CAISESTTGGPGNTQYF
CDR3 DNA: TGTGCCATCAGTGAGTCGACAACGGGAGGCCCAGGAAATACGCAGTATTTT

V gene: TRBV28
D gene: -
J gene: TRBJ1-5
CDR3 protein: CASILSGYSNQPQHF
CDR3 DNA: TGTGCCAGCATCTTATCGGGTTATAGCAATCAGCCCCAGCATTTT

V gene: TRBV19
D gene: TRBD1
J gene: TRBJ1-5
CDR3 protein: CASSPGQGNQPQHF
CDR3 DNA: TGTGCCAGTAGTCCGGGACAGGGTAACCAGCCCCAGCATTTT

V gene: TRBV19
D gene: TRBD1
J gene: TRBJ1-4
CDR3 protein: CASSTRDRGYEKLFF
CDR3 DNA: TGTGCCAGTAGTACCCGGGACAGGGGATATGAAAAACTGTTTTTT

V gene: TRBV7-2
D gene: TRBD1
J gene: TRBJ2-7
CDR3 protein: CASSFNGQGWPYEQYF
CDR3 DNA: TGTGCCAGCAGCTTCAACGGACAGGGATGGCCCTACGAGCAGTACTTC

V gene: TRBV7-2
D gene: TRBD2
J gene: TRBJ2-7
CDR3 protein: CASSWFSGAGYEQYF
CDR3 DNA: TGTGCCAGCAGCTGGTTTAGCGGGGCAGGGTACGAGCAGTACTTC

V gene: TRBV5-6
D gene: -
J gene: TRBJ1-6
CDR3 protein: CASSSRGYSGLSGSPLHF
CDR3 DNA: TGTGCCAGCAGTTCCCGAGGGTATTCGGGACTTTCAGGTTCACCCCTCCACTTT

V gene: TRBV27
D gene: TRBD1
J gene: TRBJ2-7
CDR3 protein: CASRGTGGIPYEQYF
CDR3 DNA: TGTGCCAGCAGGGGGACAGGGGGGATCCCCTACGAGCAGTACTTC

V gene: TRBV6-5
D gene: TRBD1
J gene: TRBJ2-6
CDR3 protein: CASSSQGVSGANVLTF
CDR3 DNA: TGTGCCAGCAGTTCTCAGGGGGTGTCTGGGGCCAACGTCCTGACTTTC

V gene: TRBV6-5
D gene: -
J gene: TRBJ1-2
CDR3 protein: CASSDSYGYTF
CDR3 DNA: TGTGCCAGCAGCGACAGCTATGGCTACACCTTC

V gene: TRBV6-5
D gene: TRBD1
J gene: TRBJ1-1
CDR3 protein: CASSIQGLNTEAFF
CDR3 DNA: TGTGCCAGCAGCATACAGGGGCTGAACACTGAAGCTTTCTTT

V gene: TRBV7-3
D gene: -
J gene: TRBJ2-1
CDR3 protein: CASSLTGGPDEQFF
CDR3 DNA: TGTGCCAGCAGCTTAACGGGGGGGCCTGATGAGCAGTTCTTC

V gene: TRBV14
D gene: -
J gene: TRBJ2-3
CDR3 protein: CASSPWEDSTDTQYF
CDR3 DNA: TGTGCCAGCAGCCCCTGGGAGGATAGCACAGATACGCAGTATTTT

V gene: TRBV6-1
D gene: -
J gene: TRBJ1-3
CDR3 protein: CASIRGAGNTIYF
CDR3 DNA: TGTGCCAGCATACGGGGGGCTGGAAACACCATATATTTT

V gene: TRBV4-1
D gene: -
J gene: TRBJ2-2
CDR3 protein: CASSHEGGELFF
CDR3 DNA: TGCGCCAGCAGCCACGAGGGCGGGGAGCTGTTTTTT

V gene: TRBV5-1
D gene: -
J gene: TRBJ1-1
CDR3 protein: CASSSLTGNTEAFF
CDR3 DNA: TGCGCCAGCAGCTCCCTGACAGGGAACACTGAAGCTTTCTTT

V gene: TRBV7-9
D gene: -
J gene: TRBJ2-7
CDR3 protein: CASSLTTSGDEQYF
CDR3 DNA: TGTGCCAGCAGCTTAACTACCTCCGGCGACGAGCAGTACTTC

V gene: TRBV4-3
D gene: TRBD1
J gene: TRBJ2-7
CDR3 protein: CASSQDRDRVGTEQYF
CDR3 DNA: TGCGCCAGCAGCCAAGATCGGGACAGGGTCGGTACCGAGCAGTACTTC

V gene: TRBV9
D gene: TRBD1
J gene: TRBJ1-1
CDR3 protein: CASSLRGQMNTEAFF
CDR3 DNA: TGTGCCAGCAGCCTCCGGGGACAGATGAACACTGAAGCTTTCTTT

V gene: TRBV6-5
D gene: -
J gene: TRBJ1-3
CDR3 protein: CASSYDGGNTIYF
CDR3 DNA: TGTGCCAGCAGTTACGACGGGGGAAACACCATATATTTT

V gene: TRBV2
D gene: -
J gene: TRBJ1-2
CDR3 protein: CASSEQKGGGYGYTF
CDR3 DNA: TGTGCCAGCAGTGAGCAAAAGGGCGGGGGATATGGCTACACCTTC

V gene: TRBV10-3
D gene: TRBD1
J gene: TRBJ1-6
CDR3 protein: CAISERQGLDSPLHF
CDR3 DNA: TGTGCCATCAGTGAACGACAGGGATTGGATTCACCCCTCCACTTT

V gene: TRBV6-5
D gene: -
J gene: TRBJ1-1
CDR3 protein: CASRFQGTEAFF
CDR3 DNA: TGTGCCAGCAGATTCCAGGGAACTGAAGCTTTCTTT

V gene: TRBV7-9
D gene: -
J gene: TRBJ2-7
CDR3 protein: CASSPRQEPREQYF
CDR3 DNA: TGTGCCAGCAGCCCAAGACAGGAACCTAGGGAGCAGTACTTC

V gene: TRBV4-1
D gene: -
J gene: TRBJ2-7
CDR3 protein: CASSHRGGGEQYF
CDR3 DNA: TGCGCCAGCAGCCATCGGGGAGGGGGCGAGCAGTACTTC

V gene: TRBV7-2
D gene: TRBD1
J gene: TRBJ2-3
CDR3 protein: CASSSHDRATDTQYF
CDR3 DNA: TGTGCCAGCAGCTCTCATGACAGGGCCACAGATACGCAGTATTTT

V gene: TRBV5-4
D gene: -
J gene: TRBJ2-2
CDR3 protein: CASSWMTANTGELFF
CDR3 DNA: TGTGCCAGCAGCTGGATGACAGCAAACACCGGGGAGCTGTTTTTT

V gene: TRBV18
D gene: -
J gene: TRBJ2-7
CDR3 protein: CASSPERGLYEQYF
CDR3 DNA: TGTGCCAGCTCACCTGAACGGGGACTCTACGAGCAGTACTTC

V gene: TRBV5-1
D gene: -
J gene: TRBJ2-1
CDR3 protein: CASSLVADPYNEQFF
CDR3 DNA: TGCGCCAGCAGCTTGGTAGCGGATCCCTACAATGAGCAGTTCTTC

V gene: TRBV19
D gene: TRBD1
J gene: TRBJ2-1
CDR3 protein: CASSGAPGQGYEQFF
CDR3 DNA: TGTGCCAGTAGCGGGGCTCCGGGACAGGGGTATGAGCAGTTCTTC

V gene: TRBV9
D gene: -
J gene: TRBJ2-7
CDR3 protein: CASSVGLGEQYF
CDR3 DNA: TGTGCCAGCAGCGTAGGACTAGGGGAGCAGTACTTC

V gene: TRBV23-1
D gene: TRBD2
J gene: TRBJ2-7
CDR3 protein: CASSRRGGYEQYF
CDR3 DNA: TGCGCCAGCAGTCGCCGGGGGGGCTACGAGCAGTACTTC

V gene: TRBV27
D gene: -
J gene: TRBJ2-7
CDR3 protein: CASSSGGLYTLEQYF
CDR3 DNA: TGTGCCAGCAGTAGCGGAGGGCTATATACCCTCGAGCAGTACTTC

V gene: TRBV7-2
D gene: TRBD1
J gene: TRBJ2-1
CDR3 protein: CASSRDSYVNEQFF
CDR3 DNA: TGTGCCAGCAGCCGGGACAGCTACGTTAATGAGCAGTTCTTC

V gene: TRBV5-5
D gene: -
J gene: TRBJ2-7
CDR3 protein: CASSPIAAPYEQYF
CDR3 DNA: TGTGCCAGCAGCCCCATAGCGGCGCCCTACGAGCAGTACTTC

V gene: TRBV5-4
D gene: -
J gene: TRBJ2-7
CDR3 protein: CASSLGQELSYEQYF
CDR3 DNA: TGTGCCAGCAGCTTGGGACAGGAATTATCCTACGAGCAGTACTTC

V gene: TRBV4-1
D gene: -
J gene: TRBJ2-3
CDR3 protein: CASSQGEIFSGAFTDTQYF
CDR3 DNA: TGCGCCAGCAGCCAAGGGGAAATATTCTCGGGAGCCTTCACAGATACGCAGTATTTT

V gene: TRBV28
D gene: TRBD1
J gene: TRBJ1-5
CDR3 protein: CASSLRQGSQPQHF
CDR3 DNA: TGTGCCAGCAGTTTAAGACAGGGGTCACAGCCCCAGCATTTT

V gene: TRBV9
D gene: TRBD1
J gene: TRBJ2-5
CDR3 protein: CASSPGGQGYQETQYF
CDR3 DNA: TGTGCCAGCAGCCCTGGGGGACAGGGGTACCAAGAGACCCAGTACTTC

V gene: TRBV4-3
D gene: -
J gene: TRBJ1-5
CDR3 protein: CASSQDRGIQPQHF
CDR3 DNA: TGCGCCAGCAGCCAAGATCGAGGGATCCAGCCCCAGCATTTT

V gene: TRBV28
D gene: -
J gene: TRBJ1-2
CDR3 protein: CASSFRGGYGYTF
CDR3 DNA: TGTGCCAGCAGTTTTAGGGGCGGCTATGGCTACACCTTC

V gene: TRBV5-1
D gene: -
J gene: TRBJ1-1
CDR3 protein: CASSLGQAVNTEAFF
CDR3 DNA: TGCGCCAGCAGCTTGGGGCAGGCTGTAAACACTGAAGCTTTCTTT

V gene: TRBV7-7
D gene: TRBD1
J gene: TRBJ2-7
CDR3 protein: CASSLDRGHEQYF
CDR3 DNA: TGTGCTAGCAGCTTGGACAGGGGGCACGAGCAGTACTTC

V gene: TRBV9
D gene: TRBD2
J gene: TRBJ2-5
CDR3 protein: CASSVGTSGRETQYF
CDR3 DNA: TGTGCCAGCAGCGTGGGGACTAGCGGGAGAGAGACCCAGTACTTC

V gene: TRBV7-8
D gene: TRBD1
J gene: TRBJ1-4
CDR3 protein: CASSLGGTGNEKLFF
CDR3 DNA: TGTGCCAGCAGCTTAGGTGGGACAGGAAATGAAAAACTGTTTTTT

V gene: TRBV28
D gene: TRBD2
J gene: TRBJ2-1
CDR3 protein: CASSLLAGTSGRRNEQFF
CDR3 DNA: TGTGCCAGCAGTCTACTCGCCGGGACTAGCGGGAGGAGGAATGAGCAGTTCTTC

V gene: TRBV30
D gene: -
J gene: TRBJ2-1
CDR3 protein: CACNVLRGDEQFF
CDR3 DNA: TGTGCCTGTAATGTACTCAGGGGGGATGAGCAGTTCTTC

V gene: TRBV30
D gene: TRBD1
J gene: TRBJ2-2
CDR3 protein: CAWRGKTGANTGELFF
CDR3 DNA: TGTGCCTGGAGGGGAAAGACAGGGGCAAACACCGGGGAGCTGTTTTTT

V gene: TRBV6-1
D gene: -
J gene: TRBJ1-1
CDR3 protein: CASSPTENTEAFF
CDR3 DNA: TGTGCCAGCAGTCCCACAGAGAACACTGAAGCTTTCTTT

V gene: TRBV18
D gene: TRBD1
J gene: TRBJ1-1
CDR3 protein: CASLLGQANTEAFF
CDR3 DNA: TGTGCCAGCTTACTGGGACAGGCGAACACTGAAGCTTTCTTT

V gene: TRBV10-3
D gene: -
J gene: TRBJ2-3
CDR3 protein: CAISLSPGAGADTQYF
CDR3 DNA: TGTGCCATCAGTCTCAGCCCAGGGGCAGGAGCAGATACGCAGTATTTT